This T cell receptor (beta chain) was sequenced during a study of neurological immune-mediated disorders. In this sample, this clonotype turned up many times. Time point described: longitudinal time-point 3. Via MiXCR, TCRdb re-called the 5' RACE reads, giving one row per CDR3 protein. The table has 85,000 to 110,000 distinct CDR3 sequences, 10% to 14% seen once. The receptor was isolated from a female donor with HTLV-1-associated myelopathy (HAM/TSP). Sequencing was carried out using PBMCs.

The CDR3 protein is CASSPIWGSGANVLTF. For the CDR3, the DNA is TGCGCCAGCAGCCCTATCTGGGGTTCTGGGGCCAACGTCCTGACTTTC. The gene calls are TRBV5-1 and TRBJ2-6; D is unresolved. The germline CDR1 and CDR2 sequences are SGHRS and YFSETQ. The V and J ends lost 4 bases and 1 base respectively, with 12 bases between them. This CDR3 is 16 amino acids long.